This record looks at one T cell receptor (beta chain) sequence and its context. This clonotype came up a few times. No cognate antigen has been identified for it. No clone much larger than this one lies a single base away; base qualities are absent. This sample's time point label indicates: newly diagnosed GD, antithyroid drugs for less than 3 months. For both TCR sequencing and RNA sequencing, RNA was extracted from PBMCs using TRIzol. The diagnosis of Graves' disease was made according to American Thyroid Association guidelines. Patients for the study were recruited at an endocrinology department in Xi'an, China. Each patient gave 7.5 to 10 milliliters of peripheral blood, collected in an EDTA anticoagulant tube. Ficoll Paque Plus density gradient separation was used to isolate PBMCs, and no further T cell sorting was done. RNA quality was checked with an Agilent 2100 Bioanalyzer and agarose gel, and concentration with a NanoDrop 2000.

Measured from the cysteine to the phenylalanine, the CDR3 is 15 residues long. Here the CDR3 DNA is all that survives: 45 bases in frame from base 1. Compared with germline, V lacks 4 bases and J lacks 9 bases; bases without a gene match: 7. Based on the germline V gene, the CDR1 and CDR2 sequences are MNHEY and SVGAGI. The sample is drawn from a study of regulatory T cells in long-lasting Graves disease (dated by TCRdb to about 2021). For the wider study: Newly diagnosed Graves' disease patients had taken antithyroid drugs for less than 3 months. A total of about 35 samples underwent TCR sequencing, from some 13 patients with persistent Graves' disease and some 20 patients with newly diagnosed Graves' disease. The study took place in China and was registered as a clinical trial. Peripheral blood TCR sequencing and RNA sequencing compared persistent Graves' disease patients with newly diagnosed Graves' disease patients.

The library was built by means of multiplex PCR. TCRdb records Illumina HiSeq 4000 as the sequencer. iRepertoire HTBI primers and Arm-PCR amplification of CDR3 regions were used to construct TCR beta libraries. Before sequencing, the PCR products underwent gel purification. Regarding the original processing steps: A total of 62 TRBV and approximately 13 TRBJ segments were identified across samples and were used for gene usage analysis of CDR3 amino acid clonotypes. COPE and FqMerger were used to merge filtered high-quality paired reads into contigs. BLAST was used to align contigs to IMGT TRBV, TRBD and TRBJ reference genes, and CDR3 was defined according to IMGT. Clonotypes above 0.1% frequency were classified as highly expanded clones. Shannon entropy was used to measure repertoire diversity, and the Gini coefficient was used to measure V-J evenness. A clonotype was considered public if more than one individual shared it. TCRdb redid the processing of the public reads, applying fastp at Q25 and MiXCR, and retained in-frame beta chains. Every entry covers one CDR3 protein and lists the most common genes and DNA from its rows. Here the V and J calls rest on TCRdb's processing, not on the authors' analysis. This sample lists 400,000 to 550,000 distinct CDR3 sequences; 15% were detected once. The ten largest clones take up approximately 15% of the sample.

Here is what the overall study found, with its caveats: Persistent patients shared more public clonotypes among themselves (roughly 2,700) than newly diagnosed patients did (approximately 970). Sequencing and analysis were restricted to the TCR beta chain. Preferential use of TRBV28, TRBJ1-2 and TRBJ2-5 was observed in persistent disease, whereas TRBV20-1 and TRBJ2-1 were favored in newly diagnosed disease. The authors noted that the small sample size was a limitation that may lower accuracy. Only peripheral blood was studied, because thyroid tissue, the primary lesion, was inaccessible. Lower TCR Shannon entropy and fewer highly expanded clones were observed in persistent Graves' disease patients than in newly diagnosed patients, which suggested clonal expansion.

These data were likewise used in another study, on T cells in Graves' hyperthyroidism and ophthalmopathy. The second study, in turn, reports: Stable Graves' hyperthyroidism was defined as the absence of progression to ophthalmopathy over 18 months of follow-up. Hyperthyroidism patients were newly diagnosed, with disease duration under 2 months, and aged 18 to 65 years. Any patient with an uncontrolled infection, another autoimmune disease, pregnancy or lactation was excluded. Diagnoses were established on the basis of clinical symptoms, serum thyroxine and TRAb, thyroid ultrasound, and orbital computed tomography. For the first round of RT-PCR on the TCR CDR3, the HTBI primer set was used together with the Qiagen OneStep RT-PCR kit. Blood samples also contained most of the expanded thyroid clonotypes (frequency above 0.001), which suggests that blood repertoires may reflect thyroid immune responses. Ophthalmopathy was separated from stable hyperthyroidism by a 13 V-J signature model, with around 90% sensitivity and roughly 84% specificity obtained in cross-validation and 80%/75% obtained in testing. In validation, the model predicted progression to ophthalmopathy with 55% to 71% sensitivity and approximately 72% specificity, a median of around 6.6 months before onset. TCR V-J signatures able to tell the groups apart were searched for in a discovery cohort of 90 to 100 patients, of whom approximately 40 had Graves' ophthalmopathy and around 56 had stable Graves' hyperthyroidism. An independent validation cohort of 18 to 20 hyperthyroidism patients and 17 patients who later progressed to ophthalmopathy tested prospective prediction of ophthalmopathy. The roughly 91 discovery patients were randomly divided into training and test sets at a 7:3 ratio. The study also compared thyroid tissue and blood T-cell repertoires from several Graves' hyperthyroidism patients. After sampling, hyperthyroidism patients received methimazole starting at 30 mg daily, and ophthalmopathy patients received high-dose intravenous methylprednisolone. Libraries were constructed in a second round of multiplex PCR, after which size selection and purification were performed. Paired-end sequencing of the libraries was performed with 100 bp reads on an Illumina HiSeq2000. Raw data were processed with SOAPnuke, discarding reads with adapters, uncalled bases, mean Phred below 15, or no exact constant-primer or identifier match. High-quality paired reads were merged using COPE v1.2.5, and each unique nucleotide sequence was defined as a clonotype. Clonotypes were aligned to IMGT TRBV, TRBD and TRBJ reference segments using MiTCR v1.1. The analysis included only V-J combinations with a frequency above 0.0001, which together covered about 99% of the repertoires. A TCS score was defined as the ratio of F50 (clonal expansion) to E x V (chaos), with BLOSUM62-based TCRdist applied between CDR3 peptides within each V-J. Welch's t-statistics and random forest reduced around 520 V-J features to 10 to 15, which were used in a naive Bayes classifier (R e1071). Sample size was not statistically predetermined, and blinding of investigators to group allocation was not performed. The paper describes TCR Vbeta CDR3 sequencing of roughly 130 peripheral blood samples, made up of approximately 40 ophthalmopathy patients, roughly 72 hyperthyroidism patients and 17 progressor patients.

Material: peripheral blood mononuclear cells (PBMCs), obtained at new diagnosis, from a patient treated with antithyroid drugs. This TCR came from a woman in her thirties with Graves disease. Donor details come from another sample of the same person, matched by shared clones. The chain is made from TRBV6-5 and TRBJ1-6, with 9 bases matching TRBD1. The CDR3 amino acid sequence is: CASSFAGTGSSPLHF. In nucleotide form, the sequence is TGTGCCAGCAGTTTCGCTGGGACAGGGAGTTCACCCCTCCACTTT.